This record concerns one TCR beta chain sequence. The data originate from a study of T cell changes during pregnancy in multiple sclerosis. Data came from immunoSEQ multiplex PCR; TCRdb stores just in-frame clones and leaves some out. The table shows around 95,000 clones, with about 91% occurring only once. CDR3 length equals 16 residues. Unmatched junction bases numbered 16, after V lost 6 bases and J lost 9 bases. Per the germline V gene, CDR1 is MDHEN and CDR2 is SYDVKM. The receptor's source is a female donor in good health, enrolled as a control in a pregnancy study. The source was peripheral blood, collected after pregnancy. This chain links TRBV28 with TRBJ1-5; 8 nucleotides match TRBD1. CDR3 amino acids: CASRRPGTGGYGPQHF. The CDR3, as DNA: TGTGCCAGCAGGCGCCCGGGGACAGGTGGCTACGGGCCCCAGCATTTT.